The 16 T cell receptor beta chains given below trace back to one sample, sequenced in a study of cytomegalovirus exposure and HLA in healthy donors. The PCR made use of 60 Vbeta and 13 Jbeta primers. This table comes from immunoSEQ multiplex PCR, and its TCRdb copy is limited to in-frame clones, with some not included. This table holds more than 150,000 clones, roughly four fifths found once. The sample consisted of PBMCs. Every receptor here comes from a man aged 45-65 years in good health and CMV-seronegative.

This chain connects TRBV7-9 to TRBJ2-3; 7 bases are shared with TRBD2. V was pared by 1 base and J by 10 bases, with 2 bases of the junction left unmatched. The CDR3 consists of 12 residues. CDR1 SEHNR and CDR2 FQNEAQ come from the germline V gene (reference sequence). CDR3 nucleotide sequence: TGTGCCAGCAGCTTAGGACTAGCAGCGCAGTATTTT. Amino acid sequence: CASSLGLAAQYF. Looking up the rest from reference TRBV7-9 and TRBJ2-3 gives the full variable domain: DTGVSQNPRHKITKRGQNVTFRCDPISEHNRLYWYRQTLGQGPEFLTYFQNEAQLEKSRLLSDRFSAERPKGSFSTLEIQRTEQGDSAMYLCASSLGLAAQYFGPGTRLTVL.

V gene TRBV14 combines with J gene TRBJ2-1; 8 positions agree with TRBD2. The germline V gene encodes CDR1 SGHDN and CDR2 FVKESK. J lost 9 bases, V lost 4 bases, and 5 bases had no gene match. There are 13 residues in the CDR3. In DNA, the CDR3 is TGTGCCAGCAGCCGACCGGGGGGGGGTGAGCAGTTCTTC. As protein: CASSRPGGGEQFF.

V is TRBV6-6 and J is TRBJ1-2; 9 bases are shared with TRBD1. J gave up 2 bases and V 6 bases, and 4 bases lay outside the gene matches. This CDR3 contains 14 residues. Per germline, CDR1 MNHNY and CDR2 SVGAGI (reference sequence). CDR3 sequence reads: CASRPGQGNYGYTF. The CDR3 nucleotides are TGTGCCAGCAGACCTGGACAGGGGAACTATGGCTACACCTTC.

The CDR3 nucleotides read TGCAGCGTGATGACAGGGAATCAGCCCCAGCATTTT. This encodes CSVMTGNQPQHF. This rearrangement joins TRBV29-1 to TRBJ1-5, with 7 positions matching TRBD1. J lost 4 bases, V lost 6 bases, and 3 bases had no gene match. This CDR3 is 12 amino acids long. Germline values: CDR1 SQVTM, CDR2 ANQGSEA.

The chain recombines TRBV27 with TRBJ2-5, with a possible D match to TRBD2 (6 bases). The J call is doubtful: the DNA matches TRBJ2-7 better. CDR3 length: 13 amino acids. Germline-derived CDR1 and CDR2 are MNHEY and SMNVEV (reference sequence). This CDR3 is CASSRGKSYEQYF. The DNA of the CDR3 is TGTGCCAGCAGCCGCGGGAAGTCCTACGAGCAGTACTTC.

The chain links TRBV25-1 to TRBJ1-4; D perhaps matches TRBD1 (5 bases). The germline gives CDR1 MGHDK, CDR2 SYGVNS. This CDR3 has 15 amino acids. Trimming cost V 1 base and J 5 bases, with 11 bases left between them. The CDR3 is CASSEWGKGNEKLFF. The CDR3, as DNA: TGTGCCAGCAGTGAATGGGGCAAAGGAAATGAAAAACTGTTTTTT.

Points on this clone: Relative to the germline gene, one junction end is altered; a read error may explain this. The chain links TRBV7-7 to TRBJ2-3; 10 nucleotides agree with TRBD2. The germline V gene has CDR1 SSHAT and CDR2 FNYEAQ (reference sequence). The CDR3 extends over 14 amino acids. The CDR3 region is CASSFSGGADTQYF. The CDR3 region has the DNA TGTGCTAGCAGCTTCAGCGGGGGGGCAGATACGCAGTATTTT. Full variable domain (remainder filled in from reference TRBV7-7 and TRBJ2-3): GAGVSQSPRYKVTKRGQDVTLRCDPISSHATLYWYQQALGQGPEFLTYFNYEAQPDKSGLPSDRFSAERPEGSISTLTIQRTEQRDSAMYRCASSFSGGADTQYFGPGTRLTVL.

The table lists this clone with a few counts. A read error may produce the germline difference seen at one junction end. The chain recombines TRBV7-9 with TRBJ2-2; TRBD2 might be the D (6 bases). CDR3 size: 14 residues. The germline V gene encodes CDR1 SEHNR and CDR2 FQNEAQ (reference sequence). For the CDR3, the DNA is TGTTCCAGCAGCTCAGGACTATCACCCGGGGAGCTGTTTTTT. It codes for CSSSSGLSPGELFF.

The V call is TRBV7-9, the J call TRBJ1-2; D perhaps matches TRBD1 (5 bases). This CDR3 has 13 amino acids. Germline V gene data show CDR1 as SEHNR and CDR2 as FQNEAQ (reference sequence). Trimming cost V 3 bases and J 7 bases, with 12 bases left between them. CDR3 in DNA: TGTGCCAGCAGCTTCGAATCAGGGTCTGGCTACACCTTC. It translates to CASSFESGSGYTF.

V usage is TRBV7-9 and J usage is TRBJ1-1, with 7 positions matching TRBD1. CDR1 and CDR2 (germline): SEHNR, FQNEAQ (reference sequence). V shed 8 bases, J shed 5 bases, and the junction held 5 bases outside the gene matches. There are 12 residues in the CDR3. The CDR3 DNA is TGTGCCAGCGCACAGGGGTATACTGAAGCTTTCTTT. Encoded protein: CASAQGYTEAFF.

The chain combines TRBV28 with TRBJ1-2; D unclear. Germline V gene sequence: CDR1 MDHEN, CDR2 SYDVKM. V dropped 6 bases and J dropped 5 bases, with 10 bases sitting between them. This CDR3 is 12 amino acids long. The CDR3 is CASSPRLYGYTF. CDR3 coding DNA: TGTGCCAGCAGCCCCCGCCTATATGGCTACACCTTC.

The chain joins TRBV6-1 to TRBJ1-5; D ambiguous. The V end was cut by 6 bases, the J end by 0 bases, with 9 bases between. The CDR3 totals 14 residues. CDR1 is MNHNS, CDR2 SASEGT, per germline. The CDR3 loop is CASRIQHSNQPQHF. The DNA for the CDR3 is TGTGCCAGCAGAATACAGCATAGCAATCAGCCCCAGCATTTT.

This sequence joins TRBV7-2 and TRBJ2-7; 9 bases line up with TRBD1. J was trimmed by 6 bases and V by 2 bases; bases with no gene match: 5. CDR3 length: 14 amino acids. The V gene's germline CDR1 is SGHTA and CDR2 FQGNSA. DNA for the CDR3: TGTGCCAGCAGCTTAAACAGGGGGCGCAGCGAGCAGTACTTC. Translated, it gives CASSLNRGRSEQYF.

The chain carries TRBV19 and TRBJ2-4, with 9 nucleotides matching TRBD1. The germline V gene has CDR1 LNHDA and CDR2 SQIVND (reference sequence). The CDR3 is 14 amino acids. V lost 9 bases to trimming and J lost 2 bases; unmatched junction nucleotides: 5. The CDR3 DNA follows: TGTGCCAGCGAACAGGGGGCTTCCAAAAACATTCAGTACTTC. Its translation is CASEQGASKNIQYF. The full variable domain, in which reference TRBV19 and TRBJ2-4 provide the parts outside the CDR3, is DGGITQSPKYLFRKEGQNVTLSCEQNLNHDAMYWYRQDPGQGLRLIYYSQIVNDFQKGDIAEGYSVSREKKESFPLTVTSAQKNPTAFYLCASEQGASKNIQYFGAGTRLSVL.

This chain uses TRBV6-5 with TRBJ1-4, with 7 nucleotides matching TRBD1. Trimming took 5 bases from V and 6 from J; bases not matched to a gene: 3. The CDR3 runs 13 residues. Germline V gene lookup returns CDR1 MNHEY and CDR2 SVGAGI. The DNA of the CDR3 is TGTGCCAGCAGTCGTACAGGGGATGAAAAACTGTTTTTT. Protein: CASSRTGDEKLFF.

This chain's CDR3 is CAIRVWRDEAFF. In DNA, the CDR3 is TGTGCCATCCGAGTATGGAGGGATGAAGCTTTCTTT. The chain links TRBV6-1 to TRBJ1-1; D ambiguous. V lost 10 bases to trimming and J lost 7 bases, with 16 bases between them. The CDR3 contains 12 residues. Looked up from germline, CDR1 is MNHNS and CDR2 is SASEGT.